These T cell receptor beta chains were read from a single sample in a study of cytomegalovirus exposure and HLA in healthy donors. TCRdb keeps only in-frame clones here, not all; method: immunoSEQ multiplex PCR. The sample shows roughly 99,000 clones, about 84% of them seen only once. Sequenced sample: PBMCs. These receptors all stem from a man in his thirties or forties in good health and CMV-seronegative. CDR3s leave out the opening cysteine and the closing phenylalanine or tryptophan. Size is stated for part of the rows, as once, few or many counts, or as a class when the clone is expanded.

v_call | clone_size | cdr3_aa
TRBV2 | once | ASGSDRAYEQY
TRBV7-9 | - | ASSRFGERDEQY
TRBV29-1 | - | SVYRNRNAF
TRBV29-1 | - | SVAGLAVFSYEQY
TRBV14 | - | ASSLLAGGLDEQY
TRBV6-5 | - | ASNQDRGRRYGYT
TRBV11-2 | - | ASRYTDTQY
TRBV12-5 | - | ASGFGGGNQPQH
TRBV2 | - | ASSEAGLPSGNTIY
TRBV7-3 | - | ASSLMGRDRGQRDTEAF
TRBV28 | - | ASSFFQVAVYEQY
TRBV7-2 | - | ASSPSRGAANRGEQF
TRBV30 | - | ACQQGGMREQY
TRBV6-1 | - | ASSVGLAGVSGELF
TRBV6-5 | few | ASRRGLVNTEAF
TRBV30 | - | AWSVHRGRPYEQY
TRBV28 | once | ASSSGQGRTGELF
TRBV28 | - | ASSPRLSSGANVLT
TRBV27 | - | ASSLARYYGYT
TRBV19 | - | ASSIRGSSYEQY
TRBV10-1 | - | ASSERVGARTDTQY
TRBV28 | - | ATAGEGNEQF
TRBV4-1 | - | ASSQATGGRDTQY
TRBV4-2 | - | ASSQDIGQGADTQY
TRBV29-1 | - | SAYTGTEPFSGANVLT
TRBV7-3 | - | ASSAGTGKAF
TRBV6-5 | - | ASSYGGAPSYEQY
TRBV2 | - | ASMQGSEQY
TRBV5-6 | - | ASSLVGTSYEQY
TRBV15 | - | ATSKPPGAEAF
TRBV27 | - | AIPPGTGVSPLH
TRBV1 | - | TSSPSRQTHNQPQH
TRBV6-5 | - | ASSYEGRAPLH
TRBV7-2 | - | ASSSEHGGTSPLH
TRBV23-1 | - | ASSGVAGGPYEQY
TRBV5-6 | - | ASTEVGGLPPLH
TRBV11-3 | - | ASSSGAQGAGYEQY
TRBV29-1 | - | SVEAADSYEQY
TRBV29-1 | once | SVVGGANEKLF
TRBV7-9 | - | ASSFSGSLYEQY
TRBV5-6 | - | ASSLWTGSSYNEQF
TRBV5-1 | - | ASSLDSGGRVDEQF
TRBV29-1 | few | SAMDGAEAF
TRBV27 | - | ASSPQEGTEAF
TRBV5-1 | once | ASSHAATLEQY
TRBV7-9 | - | ASSPGQLVKTQY
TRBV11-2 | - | ASSHGQDYGYT
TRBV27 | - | ASSQWTGGDTQY